These 32 T cell receptor beta chains originate from one sample sequenced in a study of human T cells and chemical hapten exposure. Time point: patch test 3, about 24 weeks after DPC sensitization. Treatment noted: therapeutic diphenylcyclopropenone sensitization with weekly scalp DPC. TCRdb reanalysed the RACE reads using MiXCR and keeps one entry per CDR3 protein. The data contain about 120,000 distinct CDR3 sequences, around 11% of them seen just once; the ten biggest clones take up over 2%. This material consisted of whole blood, taken in connection with sensitization to the hapten diphenylcyclopropenone (DPC). The receptors stem from a woman between 45 and 65 years old with alopecia areata. Some clones in this sample may be carry-over from other donors' samples.

This clonotype has at least ten counts. This chain's CDR3 is CSVDRGSGELFF. CDR3 sequence (DNA): TGCAGCGTGGACAGGGGATCCGGGGAGCTGTTTTTT. The gene calls are TRBV29-1 and TRBJ2-2; 9 bases map to TRBD1. Germline V CDR1 and CDR2: SQVTM, ANQGSEA. The CDR3 totals 12 residues. V dropped 6 bases and J dropped 6; count of bases not matched to a gene: 2.

The genes are TRBV18 and TRBJ2-1; weak D call: TRBD2 (6 bases). The CDR3 is 16 residues long. With 2 bases removed from V and 7 bases from J, the gap between germline ends came to 18 bases. The germline gives CDR1 KGHSH, CDR2 LQKENI. The CDR3 DNA sequence: TGTGCCAGCTCACCAACGACTCCTTGGGGGGTGAATGAGCAGTTCTTC. Encoded protein: CASSPTTPWGVNEQFF.

V is TRBV12-3 or TRBV12-4 and J is TRBJ2-2; D gene ambiguous. The CDR3 sequence is 14 residues long. V lost 7 bases to trimming and J lost 6 bases, with 15 bases between them. This CDR3 reads CASTPDGLAGELFF. CDR3 DNA sequence: TGTGCCAGCACCCCGGACGGTCTGGCCGGGGAGCTGTTTTTT.

The sample holds a few counts of this clonotype. This rearrangement joins TRBV5-1 to TRBJ2-3, with TRBD2 matching 10 bases. The ends lost 0 bases at V and 6 bases at J; junction bases unmatched: 7. CDR3 length: 16 amino acids. Germline-derived CDR1 and CDR2 are SGHRS and YFSETQ. In DNA, the CDR3 is TGCGCCAGCAGCTTGGAAGCGGGACTAGCGCGGGATACGCAGTATTTT. Translation gives CASSLEAGLARDTQYF.

In this sample, this clonotype turned up a few times. The chain couples TRBV6-6 to TRBJ2-7; D not certain. The CDR3 loop spans 15 amino acids. V lost 6 bases to trimming and J lost 2 bases, with 17 bases between them. CDR1 is MNHNY, CDR2 SVGAGI, per germline (reference sequence). The CDR3 reads CASSLVDGPTYEQYF. The CDR3 DNA is TGTGCCAGCAGCCTTGTGGACGGCCCCACCTACGAGCAGTACTTC.

The table lists this clonotype with a few counts. The chain combines TRBV4-3 with TRBJ2-7; D unresolved. The CDR3 spans 18 residues. Germline V gene sequence: CDR1 LGHNA, CDR2 YSLEER. Trimming removed 4 bases at V and 4 bases at J, with 26 bases between. Here the CDR3 reads CASSPPSRDWPNLYEQYF. In nucleotides, the CDR3 is TGCGCCAGCAGCCCACCGTCGAGAGATTGGCCGAACTTATACGAGCAGTACTTC.

The chain recombines TRBV5-4 with TRBJ1-1; a possible D gene is TRBD1 (6 bases). The CDR3 loop spans 13 amino acids. Germline CDR1 SGHNT, CDR2 YYREEE (reference sequence). Trimming took off 3 bases at V and 11 bases at J, with 17 bases between the two ends. Written as DNA, the CDR3 is TGTGCCAGCAGCTCCGGGACACCTGGATCGGCTTTCTTT. Its protein product is CASSSGTPGSAFF.

The rearrangement uses TRBV6-5 and TRBJ2-5, with D perhaps matching TRBD1 (6 bases). The CDR3 sequence is 15 residues long. The germline V gene encodes CDR1 MNHEY and CDR2 SVGAGI. Trimming cost V 0 bases and J 5 bases, with 13 bases left between them. The CDR3 loop reads CASSYSSTGGETQYF. In nucleotides, the CDR3 is TGTGCCAGCAGTTACTCGTCGACAGGCGGGGAGACCCAGTACTTC.

This clonotype has just a few counts. The chain is built from TRBV28 and TRBJ2-6; no definite D call. The germline V gene encodes CDR1 MDHEN and CDR2 SYDVKM. The CDR3 length is 14 residues. Trimming took off 4 bases at V and 3 bases at J, with 7 bases between the two ends. The CDR3 DNA reads TGTGCCAGCAGTTCCGGGTTTGGGGCCAACGTCCTGACTTTC. This gives the protein CASSSGFGANVLTF.

The sample holds a few counts of this clonotype. This rearrangement joins TRBV5-1 to TRBJ2-1; D perhaps matches TRBD2 (7 bases). Trimming removed 3 bases at V and 4 bases at J, with 14 bases between. The CDR3 contains 15 residues. Per germline, CDR1 SGHRS and CDR2 YFSETQ. CDR3 DNA: TGCGCCAGCAGCTCCGGAGGGGGGGTTTACAATGAGCAGTTCTTC. This gives the protein CASSSGGGVYNEQFF.

This clonotype was counted ten times or more. The chain carries TRBV6-6 and TRBJ2-7; TRBD1 agrees at 8 bases. CDR1 is MNHNY, CDR2 SVGAGI, per germline (reference sequence). Trimming took 4 bases from V and 11 from J; bases not matched to a gene: 10. This CDR3 has 13 residues. The CDR3 bases are TGTGCCAGCAGTTCTCCGACAGGGGCTAAGGAGTACTTC. This sequence encodes CASSSPTGAKEYF.

This chain joins TRBV7-6 and TRBJ2-3; 9 positions agree with TRBD2. The V and J ends lost 8 bases and 3 bases, in that order; junction bases with no gene match: 12. The CDR3 sequence is 16 residues long. Germline-derived CDR1 and CDR2 are SGHVS and FNYEAQ. CDR3 coding DNA: TGTGCCAGCCGCCTGGGGCGGGGGGGGATTACAGATACGCAGTATTTT. Its protein product is CASRLGRGGITDTQYF.

This clonotype was counted a few times. The chain uses TRBV6-5 and TRBJ2-7; 10 bases agree with TRBD2. This CDR3 contains 16 residues. Germline CDR1 MNHEY, CDR2 SVGAGI. V was pared by 4 bases and J by 3 bases, with 9 bases of the junction left unmatched. The CDR3 protein is CASSSPFSGRFYEQYF. CDR3 nucleotides: TGTGCCAGCAGTTCCCCGTTTAGCGGGAGGTTCTACGAGCAGTACTTC.

This clonotype was observed a few times. The rearrangement joins TRBV4-1 to TRBJ2-7, with unresolved D. Trimming stripped 4 bases from V and 7 bases from J, with 23 bases between. From germline, CDR1 is MGHRA and CDR2 YSYEKL. This CDR3 has 16 residues. The CDR3 is CASSLSGSENTGEQYF. The CDR3 DNA sequence: TGCGCCAGCAGCCTCTCGGGTTCGGAGAATACCGGGGAGCAGTACTTC.

The chain combines TRBV20-1 with TRBJ2-7, with D perhaps assigned TRBD1 or TRBD2 (5 bases each). The germline V gene encodes CDR1 DFQATT and CDR2 SNEGSKA (reference sequence). This CDR3 comprises 17 residues. V lost 0 bases and J 3 bases, leaving 21 bases between the germline ends. CDR3 region: CSARDLRGGGGGYEQYF. The CDR3 region has the DNA TGCAGTGCTAGAGATCTTCGGGGCGGAGGTGGGGGCTACGAGCAGTACTTC.

In its sample, this clonotype was seen a few times. The chain couples TRBV18 to TRBJ2-3; D not certain. Germline loops: CDR1 KGHSH, CDR2 LQKENI. Trimming cost V 2 bases and J 6 bases, with 6 bases left between them. The CDR3 sequence is 12 residues long. CDR3 coding DNA: TGTGCCAGCTCACCAACCGGGGATACGCAGTATTTT. This encodes CASSPTGDTQYF.

This clonotype was seen only a few times. This chain joins TRBV18 and TRBJ2-3; D is possibly TRBD1 (6 bases). This CDR3 contains 13 residues. Germline CDR1 and CDR2: KGHSH and LQKENI. V gave up 4 bases and J gave up 2 bases, with 7 bases separating them. The DNA of the CDR3 is TGTGCCAGCTCACGGACAGTCACAGATACGCAGTATTTT. Translating gives CASSRTVTDTQYF. The variable domain in full, completed from reference TRBV18 and TRBJ2-3, reads NAGVMQNPRHLVRRRGQEARLRCSPMKGHSHVYWYRQLPEEGLKFMVYLQKENIIDESGMPKERFSAEFPKEGPSILRIQQVVRGDSAAYFCASSRTVTDTQYFGPGTRLTVL.

A few counts support this clonotype. The chain links TRBV5-1 to TRBJ1-1; 10 bases fit TRBD1. V lost 2 bases, J lost 3 bases, and 7 bases stayed unmatched. Per the germline V gene, CDR1 is SGHRS and CDR2 is YFSETQ. This CDR3 has 16 residues. CDR3 bases: TGCGCCAGCAGCTTAGGGACAGGGGTCGGGGACACTGAAGCTTTCTTT. Amino acid sequence: CASSLGTGVGDTEAFF.

This clonotype appeared once. The chain links TRBV15 to TRBJ1-5; no definite D call. The length of the CDR3 is 17 residues. The V gene's germline CDR1 is LNHNV and CDR2 YYDKDF (reference sequence). With 0 bases removed from V and 7 bases from J, the gap between germline ends came to 19 bases. CDR3 coding DNA: TGTGCCACCAGCAGAGACAGGCGAAATGACGGCGGACAGCCCCAGCATTTT. This translates into CATSRDRRNDGGQPQHF.

This clonotype appeared a few times. This sequence joins TRBV10-3 and TRBJ1-5; 7 bases are a match to TRBD1. The CDR3 has 14 amino acids. In germline, CDR1 is ENHRY, CDR2 SYGVKD. The ends lost 10 bases at V and 5 bases at J; junction bases unmatched: 11. The CDR3 loop reads CATRKGGSDQPQHF. Here the CDR3 DNA reads TGTGCCACCAGAAAAGGGGGCAGCGATCAGCCCCAGCATTTT.

The rearrangement uses TRBV7-9 and TRBJ1-5; perhaps TRBD1 as D (5 bases). This CDR3 has 15 amino acids. The germline V gene has CDR1 SEHNR and CDR2 FQNEAQ (reference sequence). V dropped 3 bases and J dropped 2 bases, with 11 bases sitting between them. The CDR3 is CASSLEGQRNQPQHF. CDR3 sequence (DNA): TGTGCCAGCAGCTTGGAGGGGCAGCGCAATCAGCCCCAGCATTTT.

The V and J genes are TRBV6-1 and TRBJ2-3; 9 bases agree with TRBD2. This CDR3 is 16 amino acids long. The germline gives CDR1 MNHNS, CDR2 SASEGT. The J segment lost 2 bases and the V segment lost 2 bases, leaving 5 bases of the junction unmatched. The CDR3 reads CASSEISGGTTDTQYF. CDR3 bases: TGTGCCAGCAGTGAAATCAGCGGGGGGACCACAGATACGCAGTATTTT.

This chain links TRBV13 with TRBJ2-3, with TRBD2 identical over 7 bases. Trimming took 4 bases from V and 5 from J; bases not matched to a gene: 6. Germline V gene lookup returns CDR1 PRHDT and CDR2 FYEKMQ (reference sequence). The CDR3 is 14 amino acids. The DNA for the CDR3 is TGTGCCAGCAGCTCACTAGCGCGGGGAGATACGCAGTATTTT. It specifies CASSSLARGDTQYF.

CDR3 DNA sequence: TGTGCCAGCAGGAATCAGGGGGCGAGGGATACGCAGTATTTT. Translating gives CASRNQGARDTQYF. This chain uses TRBV5-5 with TRBJ2-3; 8 positions agree with TRBD1. V shed 5 bases, J shed 6 bases, and the junction held 8 bases outside the gene matches. In germline, CDR1 is SGHKS, CDR2 YYEKEE (reference sequence). The CDR3 has 14 amino acids. Complete variable domain (other parts from reference TRBV5-5 and TRBJ2-3): DAGVTQSPTHLIKTRGQQVTLRCSPISGHKSVSWYQQVLGQGPQFIFQYYEKEERGRGNFPDRFSARQFPNYSSELNVNALLLGDSALYLCASRNQGARDTQYFGPGTRLTVL.

This clonotype has just a few counts. The chain combines TRBV9 with TRBJ2-7; D call uncertain. The CDR3 totals 13 residues. The V gene's germline CDR1 is SGDLS and CDR2 YYNGEE. V was shortened by 2 bases and J by 3 bases, with 9 bases between the two germline ends. CDR3 coding DNA: TGTGCCAGCAGCGTCACGGGCGGCTACGAGCAGTACTTC. It specifies CASSVTGGYEQYF.

In its sample, this clonotype was seen a few times. The chain has TRBV18 and TRBJ1-3; D uncertain. Per germline, CDR1 KGHSH and CDR2 LQKENI. This CDR3 is built from 15 residues. The V gene lost 1 base and the J gene lost 2 bases, with 9 bases spanning the gap. The CDR3 nucleotides are TGTGCCAGCTCACCACGGCAGGCCACTGGAAACACCATATATTTT. Its protein product is CASSPRQATGNTIYF.

This rearrangement joins TRBV5-1 to TRBJ2-3; TRBD1 agrees at 9 bases. With V trimmed by 0 bases and J by 6 bases, 8 bases remained unmatched. The germline gives CDR1 SGHRS, CDR2 YFSETQ. The CDR3 loop spans 16 amino acids. DNA for the CDR3: TGCGCCAGCAGCTTGGAACCGGGACAGGGATCGGATACGCAGTATTTT. It yields the protein CASSLEPGQGSDTQYF.

This chain links TRBV4-1 with TRBJ1-2; D unclear. The CDR3 is made up of 16 amino acids. V was cut by 1 base and J by 0 bases, with 12 bases left in between. Germline CDR1 is MGHRA and CDR2 is YSYEKL. Written as DNA, the CDR3 is TGCGCCAGCAGCCAAGGGGCGGCCTATCCTAACTATGGCTACACCTTC. Translating it yields CASSQGAAYPNYGYTF.

This clonotype was observed a few times. The chain combines TRBV5-1 with TRBJ2-3; 9 nucleotides line up with TRBD2. The germline V gene has CDR1 SGHRS and CDR2 YFSETQ. J was trimmed by 2 bases and V by 4 bases; bases with no gene match: 17. The CDR3 consists of 19 residues. The CDR3: CASSTGASGAGLLTDTQYF. The CDR3 nucleotides read TGCGCCAGCAGCACAGGGGCTAGCGGGGCCGGCTTACTCACAGATACGCAGTATTTT.

At least ten counts were recorded for this clonotype. V is TRBV20-1 and J is TRBJ2-5; D remains unclear. Trimming cost V 2 bases and J 0 bases, with 10 bases left between them. The CDR3 runs to 14 residues. The V gene's germline CDR1 is DFQATT and CDR2 SNEGSKA (reference sequence). DNA of the CDR3: TGCAGTGCTAGAACAGCGACCAACCAAGAGACCCAGTACTTC. Amino acid sequence: CSARTATNQETQYF.

The J gene is TRBJ1-2, the V gene TRBV3-1, with TRBD1 as a possible D gene (5 bases). Trimming shortened V by 1 base and J by 4 bases, and 13 bases separated the two germline ends. The CDR3 loop spans 15 amino acids. Germline V gene sequence: CDR1 LGHDT, CDR2 YNNKEL (reference sequence). The CDR3 bases are TGTGCCAGCAGCCAAGCCGGGAAGCAGGGCTATGGCTACACCTTC. Translation gives CASSQAGKQGYGYTF.

The CDR3 DNA reads as TGCGCCAGCAGCTTGGTTCCCGGAAGGGTTGAAGAGACCCAGTACTTC. It translates to CASSLVPGRVEETQYF. This sequence joins TRBV5-1 and TRBJ2-5; D call uncertain. The V and J ends lost 0 bases and 3 bases respectively, with 15 bases between them. Germline CDR1 and CDR2: SGHRS and YFSETQ. There are 16 residues in the CDR3.